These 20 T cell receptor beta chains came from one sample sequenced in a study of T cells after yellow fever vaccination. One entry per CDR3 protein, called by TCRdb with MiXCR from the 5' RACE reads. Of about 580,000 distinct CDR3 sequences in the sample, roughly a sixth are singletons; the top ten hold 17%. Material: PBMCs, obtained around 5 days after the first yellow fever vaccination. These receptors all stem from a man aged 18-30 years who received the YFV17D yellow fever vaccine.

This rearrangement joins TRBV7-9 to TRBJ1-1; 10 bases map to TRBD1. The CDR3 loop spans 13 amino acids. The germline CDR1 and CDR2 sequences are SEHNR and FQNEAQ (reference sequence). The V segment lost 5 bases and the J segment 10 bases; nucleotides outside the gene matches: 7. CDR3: CASSLGQGRGAFF. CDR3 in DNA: TGTGCCAGCAGCCTGGGACAGGGGAGGGGAGCTTTCTTT.

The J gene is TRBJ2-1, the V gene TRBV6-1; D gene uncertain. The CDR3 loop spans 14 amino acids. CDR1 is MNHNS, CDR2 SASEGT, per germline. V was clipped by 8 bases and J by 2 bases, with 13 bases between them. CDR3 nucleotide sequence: TGTGCCAGCTCCGGGTCAAGCACCTACAATGAGCAGTTCTTC. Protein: CASSGSSTYNEQFF.

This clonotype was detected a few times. The chain's CDR3 is CASSPYRSSYNEQFF. The CDR3 nucleotides are TGTGCCAGCAGTCCCTACCGGAGCTCCTACAATGAGCAGTTCTTC. The chain uses TRBV12-3 or TRBV12-4 and TRBJ2-1; D gene unclear. The CDR3 consists of 15 residues. Trimming took off 5 bases at V and 0 bases at J, with 11 bases between the two ends.

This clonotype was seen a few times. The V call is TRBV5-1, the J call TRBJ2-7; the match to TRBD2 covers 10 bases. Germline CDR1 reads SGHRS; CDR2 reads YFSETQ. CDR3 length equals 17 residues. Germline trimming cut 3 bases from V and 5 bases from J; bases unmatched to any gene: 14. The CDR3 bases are TGCGCCAGCAGCTCGACGACTGGGGCTAGCGGGGGTAACGAGCAGTACTTC. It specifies CASSSTTGASGGNEQYF.

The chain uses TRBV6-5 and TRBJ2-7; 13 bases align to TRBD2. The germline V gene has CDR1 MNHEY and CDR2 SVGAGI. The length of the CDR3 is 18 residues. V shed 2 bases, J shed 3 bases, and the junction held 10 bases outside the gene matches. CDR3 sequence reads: CASSYTQKRTSGGYEQYF. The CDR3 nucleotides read TGTGCCAGCAGTTACACACAGAAAAGGACTAGCGGGGGCTACGAGCAGTACTTC.

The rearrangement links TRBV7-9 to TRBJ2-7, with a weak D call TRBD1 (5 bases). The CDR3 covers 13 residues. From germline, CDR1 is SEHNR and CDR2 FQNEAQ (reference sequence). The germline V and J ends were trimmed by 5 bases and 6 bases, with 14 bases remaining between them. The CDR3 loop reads CASSHLQGTEQYV. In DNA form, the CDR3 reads TGTGCCAGCAGCCACCTCCAGGGAACCGAGCAGTACGTC.

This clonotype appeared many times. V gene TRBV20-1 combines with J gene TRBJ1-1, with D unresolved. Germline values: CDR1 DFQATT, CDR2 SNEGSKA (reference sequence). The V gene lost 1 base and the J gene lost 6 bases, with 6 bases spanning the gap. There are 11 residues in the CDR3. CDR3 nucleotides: TGCAGTGCTAGAGTTTTGCCTGAAGCTTTCTTT. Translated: CSARVLPEAFF.

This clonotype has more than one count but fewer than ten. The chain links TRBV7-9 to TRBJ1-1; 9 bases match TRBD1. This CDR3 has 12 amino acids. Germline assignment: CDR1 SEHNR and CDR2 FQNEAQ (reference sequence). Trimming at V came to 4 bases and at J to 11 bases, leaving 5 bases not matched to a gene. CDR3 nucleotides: TGTGCCAGCAGCTCGACAGGGGGAGCGGCTTTCTTT. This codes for CASSSTGGAAFF.

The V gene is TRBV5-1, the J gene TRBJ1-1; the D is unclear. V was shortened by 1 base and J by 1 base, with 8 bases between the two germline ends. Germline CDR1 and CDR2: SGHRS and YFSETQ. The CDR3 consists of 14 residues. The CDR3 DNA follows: TGCGCCAGCAGCTTGAGTCAGTCGAACACTGAAGCTTTCTTT. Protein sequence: CASSLSQSNTEAFF.

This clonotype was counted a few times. This CDR3 is CSVETGWAEQYF. The CDR3 DNA follows: TGCAGCGTTGAAACGGGCTGGGCGGAGCAGTACTTC. The rearrangement links TRBV29-1 to TRBJ2-7; no definite D call. The germline V gene has CDR1 SQVTM and CDR2 ANQGSEA. V was pared by 2 bases and J by 7 bases, with 12 bases between. The CDR3 is 12 amino acids.

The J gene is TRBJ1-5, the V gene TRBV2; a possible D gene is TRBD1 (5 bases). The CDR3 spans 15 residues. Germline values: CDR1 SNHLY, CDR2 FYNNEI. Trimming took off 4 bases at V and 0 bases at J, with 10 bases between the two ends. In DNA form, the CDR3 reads TGTGCCAGCAGTGTGGGACTATATAGCAATCAGCCCCAGCATTTT. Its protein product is CASSVGLYSNQPQHF.

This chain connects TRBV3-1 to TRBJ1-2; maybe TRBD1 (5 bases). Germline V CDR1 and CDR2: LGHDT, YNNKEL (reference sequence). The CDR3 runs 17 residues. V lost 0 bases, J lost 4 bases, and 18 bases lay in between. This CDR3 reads CASSQEVGQGESYGYTF. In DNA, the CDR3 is TGTGCCAGCAGCCAAGAAGTGGGCCAGGGAGAGAGCTATGGCTACACCTTC.

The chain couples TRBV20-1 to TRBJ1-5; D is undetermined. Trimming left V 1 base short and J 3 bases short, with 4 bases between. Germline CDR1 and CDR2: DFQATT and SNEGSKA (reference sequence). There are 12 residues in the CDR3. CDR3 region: CSARAANQPQHF. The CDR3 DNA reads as TGCAGTGCTAGAGCCGCCAATCAGCCCCAGCATTTT.

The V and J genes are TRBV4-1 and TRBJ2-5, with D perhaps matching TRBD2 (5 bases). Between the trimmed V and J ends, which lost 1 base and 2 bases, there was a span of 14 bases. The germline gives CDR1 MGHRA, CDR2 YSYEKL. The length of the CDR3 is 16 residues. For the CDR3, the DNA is TGCGCCAGCAGCCAAGGCCGTGCCTTAGCGCAAGAGACCCAGTACTTC. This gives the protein CASSQGRALAQETQYF.

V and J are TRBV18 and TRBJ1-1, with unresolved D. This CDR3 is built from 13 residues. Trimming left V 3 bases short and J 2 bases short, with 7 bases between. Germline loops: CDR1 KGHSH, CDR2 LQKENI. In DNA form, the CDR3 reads TGTGCCAGCTCACCTCAGAGTAACACTGAAGCTTTCTTT. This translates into CASSPQSNTEAFF.

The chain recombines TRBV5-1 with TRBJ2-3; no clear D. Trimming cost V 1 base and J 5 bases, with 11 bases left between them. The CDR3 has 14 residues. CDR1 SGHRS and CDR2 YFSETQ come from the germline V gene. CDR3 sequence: CASSLLGSEDTQYF. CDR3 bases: TGCGCCAGCAGCTTGTTGGGGTCCGAAGATACGCAGTATTTT.

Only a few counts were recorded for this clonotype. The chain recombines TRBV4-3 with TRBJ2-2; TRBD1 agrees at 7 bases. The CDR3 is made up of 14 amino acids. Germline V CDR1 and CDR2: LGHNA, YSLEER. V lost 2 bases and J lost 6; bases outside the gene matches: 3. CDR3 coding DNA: TGCGCCAGCAGCCAACGACAGGGCCCCGGGGAGCTGTTTTTT. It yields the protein CASSQRQGPGELFF.

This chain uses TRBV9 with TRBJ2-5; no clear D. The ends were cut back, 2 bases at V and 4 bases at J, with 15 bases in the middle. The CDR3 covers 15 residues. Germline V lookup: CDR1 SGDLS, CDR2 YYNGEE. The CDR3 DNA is TGTGCCAGCAGCGTGGTATCCGGCCCTTCAGAGACCCAGTACTTC. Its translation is CASSVVSGPSETQYF.

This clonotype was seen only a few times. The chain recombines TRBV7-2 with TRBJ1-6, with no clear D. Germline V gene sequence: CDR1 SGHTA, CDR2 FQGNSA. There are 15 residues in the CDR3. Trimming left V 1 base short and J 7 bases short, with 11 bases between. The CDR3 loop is CASSLGSFPNSPLHF. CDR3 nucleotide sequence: TGTGCCAGCAGCTTAGGGTCTTTTCCGAATTCACCCCTCCACTTT. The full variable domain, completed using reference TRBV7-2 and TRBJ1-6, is GAGVSQSPSNKVTEKGKDVELRCDPISGHTALYWYRQSLGQGLEFLIYFQGNSAPDKSGLPSDRFSAERTGGSVSTLTIQRTQQEDSAVYLCASSLGSFPNSPLHFGNGTRLTVT.

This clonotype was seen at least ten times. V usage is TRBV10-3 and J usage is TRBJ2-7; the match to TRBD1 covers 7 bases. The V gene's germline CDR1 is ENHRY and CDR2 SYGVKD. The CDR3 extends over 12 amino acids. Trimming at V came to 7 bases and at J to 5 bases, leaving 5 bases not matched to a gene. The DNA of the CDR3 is TGTGCCATCACCCAGAGGGGGCACGAGCAGTACTTC. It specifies CAITQRGHEQYF.